The 22 T cell receptor beta chains below all came from one sample that was sequenced in a study of blood T cell repertoires in COVID-19. The table came from immunoSEQ multiplex PCR; TCRdb's copy has only in-frame clones and leaves some out. The data show roughly 95,000 clones, 70% to 90% seen once. Sequencing was performed on peripheral blood. These receptors were taken from a man aged 55 to 70 with acute or convalescent COVID-19.

The J gene is TRBJ1-2, the V gene TRBV12-3 or TRBV12-4; D is uncertain. The V end was cut by 8 bases, the J end by 1 base, with 8 bases between. This CDR3 contains 12 residues. The CDR3 spells CASVADNYGYTF. In DNA form, the CDR3 reads TGTGCCAGCGTCGCGGATAACTATGGCTACACCTTC.

The chain links TRBV2 to TRBJ1-5; 8 bases fit TRBD1. Germline V lookup: CDR1 SNHLY, CDR2 FYNNEI. V shed 7 bases and J 5 bases; nucleotides not matched to a gene: 13. The CDR3 is 16 amino acids. The CDR3 loop reads CASNLQGVISDQPQHF. CDR3 coding DNA: TGTGCCAGCAACTTACAGGGGGTGATCTCTGATCAGCCCCAGCATTTT.

This chain links TRBV5-1 with TRBJ1-1, with D possibly matching TRBD1 (6 bases). Germline loops: CDR1 SGHRS, CDR2 YFSETQ. Trimming stripped 4 bases from V and 6 bases from J, with 16 bases between. CDR3 length: 14 amino acids. This CDR3 reads CASSEGHLLSEAFF. The CDR3, as DNA: TGCGCCAGCAGCGAGGGACACCTACTCTCTGAAGCTTTCTTT.

The sample holds one count of this clone. V gene TRBV7-9 combines with J gene TRBJ2-1, with 8 bases aligning to TRBD2. The CDR3 length is 16 residues. CDR1 and CDR2 (germline): SEHNR, FQNEAQ (reference sequence). J was trimmed by 3 bases and V by 5 bases; bases with no gene match: 9. CDR3 residues: CASSPRGGRVYNEQFF. The CDR3 bases are TGTGCCAGCAGCCCACGGGGGGGGCGAGTCTACAATGAGCAGTTCTTC.

For this clone: Other nucleotide sequences from this sample produce the same CDR3. The chain uses TRBV18 and TRBJ1-1, with D perhaps matching TRBD1 (6 bases). V shed 2 bases and J shed 2 bases, with 12 bases lying between them. Germline values: CDR1 KGHSH, CDR2 LQKENI. The length of the CDR3 is 15 residues. CDR3 nucleotides: TGTGCCAGCTCACCATTGGGACAACTTAACACTGAAGCTTTCTTT. Translating it yields CASSPLGQLNTEAFF.

This clone appeared a single time. V usage is TRBV5-1 and J usage is TRBJ2-5, with 7 bases fitting TRBD1. With V trimmed by 2 bases and J by 5 bases, 6 bases remained unmatched. This CDR3 is built from 14 residues. Germline CDR1 is SGHRS and CDR2 is YFSETQ. CDR3 region: CASSLQGLGETQYF. CDR3 bases: TGCGCCAGCAGCTTACAGGGGCTTGGGGAGACCCAGTACTTC.

This chain uses TRBV10-2 with TRBJ2-3, with 13 bases identical to TRBD2. The CDR3 is 17 residues long. V shed 6 bases, J shed 0 bases, and the junction held 6 bases outside the gene matches. Germline CDR1 reads WSHSY; CDR2 reads SAAADI. CDR3: CASRWTSGRVSTDTQYF. Written as DNA, the CDR3 is TGCGCCAGCAGATGGACTAGCGGGAGAGTTAGCACAGATACGCAGTATTTT.

The chain joins TRBV7-9 to TRBJ1-2; D not resolved. Germline V gives CDR1 SEHNR, CDR2 FQNEAQ (reference sequence). V was cut by 2 bases and J by 2 bases, with 9 bases left in between. This CDR3 is built from 14 residues. The CDR3 reads CASSLSGENYGYTF. In DNA form, the CDR3 reads TGTGCCAGCAGCTTATCCGGGGAAAACTATGGCTACACCTTC.

The CDR3 loop reads CASSLESGGYNEQFF. In nucleotides, the CDR3 is TGCGCCAGCAGCTTGGAATCGGGAGGGTACAATGAGCAGTTCTTC. V and J are TRBV5-1 and TRBJ2-1; 8 bases map to TRBD2. This CDR3 region has 15 residues. With 0 bases clipped from V and 4 bases from J, the junction kept 3 bases outside the gene matches. Germline CDR1 and CDR2: SGHRS and YFSETQ.

This clone was observed many times. V usage is TRBV10-1 and J usage is TRBJ1-4; TRBD1 aligns across 7 bases. With 5 bases clipped from V and 8 bases from J, the junction kept 5 bases outside the gene matches. From germline, CDR1 is WNHNN and CDR2 SYGVQD (reference sequence). The CDR3 consists of 13 residues. This CDR3 is CASSTGVGEKLFF. The CDR3 DNA sequence: TGCGCCAGCAGTACAGGGGTTGGAGAAAAACTGTTTTTT.

This clone was seen only a few times. Within the sample, other DNA sequences also encode this same CDR3. V gene TRBV5-4 combines with J gene TRBJ2-3; D perhaps matches TRBD2 (6 bases). The CDR3 has 14 amino acids. Trimming left V 3 bases short and J 0 bases short, with 8 bases between. The germline gives CDR1 SGHNT, CDR2 YYREEE (reference sequence). The CDR3 here is CASSSAGSTDTQYF. The CDR3 DNA follows: TGTGCCAGCAGCTCGGCGGGAAGCACAGATACGCAGTATTTT. The full variable domain, its missing parts supplied by reference TRBV5-4 and TRBJ2-3, is ETGVTQSPTHLIKTRGQQVTLRCSSQSGHNTVSWYQQALGQGPQFIFQYYREEENGRGNFPPRFSGLQFPNYSSELNVNALELDDSALYLCASSSAGSTDTQYFGPGTRLTVL.

In its sample, this clone was seen a few times. V and J are TRBV15 and TRBJ2-5; perhaps TRBD1 as D (5 bases). Trimming removed 0 bases at V and 5 bases at J, with 10 bases between. Per the germline V gene, CDR1 is LNHNV and CDR2 is YYDKDF (reference sequence). The CDR3 is 14 residues long. CDR3 sequence: CATSRDQGGETQYF. In DNA, the CDR3 is TGTGCCACCAGCAGAGATCAGGGTGGGGAGACCCAGTACTTC.

The chain joins TRBV25-1 to TRBJ2-2, with 8 bases fitting TRBD1. Germline assignment: CDR1 MGHDK and CDR2 SYGVNS. The CDR3 consists of 15 residues. V lost 3 bases to trimming and J lost 4 bases; unmatched junction nucleotides: 4. The CDR3 is CASSDPGQGTGELFF. In DNA form, the CDR3 reads TGTGCCAGCAGTGACCCCGGACAGGGCACCGGGGAGCTGTTTTTT.

A note on this clone: The identical CDR3 is also encoded by other nucleotide sequences in the sample. The chain combines TRBV19 with TRBJ1-2, with TRBD1 matching 8 bases. The CDR3 is made up of 13 amino acids. V was pared by 5 bases and J by 4 bases, with 3 bases of the junction left unmatched. The germline V gene encodes CDR1 LNHDA and CDR2 SQIVND (reference sequence). The CDR3 is CASSAGTGYGYTF. The CDR3 DNA follows: TGTGCCAGTAGTGCTGGGACAGGCTATGGCTACACCTTC. Together with reference TRBV19 and TRBJ1-2, the CDR3 gives the full variable domain: DGGITQSPKYLFRKEGQNVTLSCEQNLNHDAMYWYRQDPGQGLRLIYYSQIVNDFQKGDIAEGYSVSREKKESFPLTVTSAQKNPTAFYLCASSAGTGYGYTFGSGTRLTVV.

This chain connects TRBV19 to TRBJ2-3; 10 nucleotides match TRBD1. The CDR3 loop spans 15 amino acids. V lost 9 bases to trimming and J lost 4 bases; unmatched junction nucleotides: 10. CDR1 and CDR2 (germline): LNHDA, SQIVND (reference sequence). DNA for the CDR3: TGTGCCAGCAAGACCGGGACAGGGGAGGCAGATACGCAGTATTTT. Encoded protein: CASKTGTGEADTQYF.

The gene calls are TRBV7-9 and TRBJ2-2; no definite D call. The V and J ends lost 3 bases and 2 bases respectively, with 7 bases between them. There are 14 residues in the CDR3. CDR1 and CDR2 (germline): SEHNR, FQNEAQ (reference sequence). The CDR3 region is CASSFTLNTGELFF. The CDR3 DNA reads as TGTGCCAGCAGCTTTACATTAAACACCGGGGAGCTGTTTTTT.

The chain has TRBV24-1 and TRBJ2-7; D is possibly TRBD2 (6 bases). CDR1 and CDR2 from the germline V gene are KGHDR and SFDVKD. V was trimmed by 6 bases and J by 1 base, leaving 21 bases between them. The CDR3 runs 17 residues. CDR3: CATSRRTRELGSYEQYF. The CDR3 nucleotides read TGTGCCACCAGTAGGAGGACCCGGGAGTTGGGGTCCTACGAGCAGTACTTC.

This clone was observed once. CDR3 sequence: CASSHGQGNQPQHF. CDR3 nucleotide sequence: TGTGCCAGCAGCCATGGACAGGGGAATCAGCCCCAGCATTTT. The rearrangement links TRBV3-1 (or the pseudogene TRBV3-2) to TRBJ1-5, with TRBD1 matching over 9 bases. The CDR3 sequence is 14 residues long. V shed 3 bases and J 4 bases; nucleotides not matched to a gene: 1. The V gene's germline CDR1 is LGHDT and CDR2 YNNKEL (reference sequence).

This chain connects TRBV15 to TRBJ1-1; D remains ambiguous. With 6 bases removed from V and 3 bases from J, the gap between germline ends came to 14 bases. CDR1 LNHNV and CDR2 YYDKDF come from the germline V gene (reference sequence). This CDR3 comprises 14 residues. The CDR3: CATSMGGLDTEAFF. The CDR3 DNA is TGTGCCACCAGTATGGGAGGTTTGGACACTGAAGCTTTCTTT. The variable domain in full, completed from reference TRBV15 and TRBJ1-1, reads DAMVIQNPRYQVTQFGKPVTLSCSQTLNHNVMYWYQQKSSQAPKLLFHYYDKDFNNEADTPDNFQSRRPNTSFCFLDIRSPGLGDTAMYLCATSMGGLDTEAFFGQGTRLTVV.

The chain combines TRBV7-2 with TRBJ2-3, with D unclear. With 5 bases removed from V and 0 bases from J, the gap between germline ends came to 15 bases. The CDR3 has 16 amino acids. Germline V gene sequence: CDR1 SGHTA, CDR2 FQGNSA. CDR3 DNA: TGTGCCAGCAGCCTCGAGGTTCAGAGAAGCACAGATACGCAGTATTTT. The encoded protein is CASSLEVQRSTDTQYF. Looking up the rest from reference TRBV7-2 and TRBJ2-3 gives the full variable domain: GAGVSQSPSNKVTEKGKDVELRCDPISGHTALYWYRQSLGQGLEFLIYFQGNSAPDKSGLPSDRFSAERTGGSVSTLTIQRTQQEDSAVYLCASSLEVQRSTDTQYFGPGTRLTVL.

A remark on this clone: A junction end diverges from the germline sequence, so it may reflect a read error. The V gene is TRBV29-1, the J gene TRBJ1-2; 7 bases fit TRBD1. CDR1 and CDR2 from the germline V gene are SQVTM and ANQGSEA. The CDR3 covers 12 residues. CDR3 nucleotides: TGCAGCGTCGAAGGACAGGAGGTTGTATACACCTTC. This codes for CSVEGQEVVYTF.

This clone showed up just once. V and J are TRBV7-9 and TRBJ2-1; TRBD2 matches 7 bases. V lost 5 bases, J lost 7 bases, and 14 bases stayed unmatched. Germline CDR1 is SEHNR and CDR2 is FQNEAQ (reference sequence). The CDR3 sequence is 16 residues long. As DNA, the CDR3 is TGTGCCAGCAGCCTTATCGGGGGAGGGCCGCGAAATGAGCAGTTCTTC. Translation gives CASSLIGGGPRNEQFF.